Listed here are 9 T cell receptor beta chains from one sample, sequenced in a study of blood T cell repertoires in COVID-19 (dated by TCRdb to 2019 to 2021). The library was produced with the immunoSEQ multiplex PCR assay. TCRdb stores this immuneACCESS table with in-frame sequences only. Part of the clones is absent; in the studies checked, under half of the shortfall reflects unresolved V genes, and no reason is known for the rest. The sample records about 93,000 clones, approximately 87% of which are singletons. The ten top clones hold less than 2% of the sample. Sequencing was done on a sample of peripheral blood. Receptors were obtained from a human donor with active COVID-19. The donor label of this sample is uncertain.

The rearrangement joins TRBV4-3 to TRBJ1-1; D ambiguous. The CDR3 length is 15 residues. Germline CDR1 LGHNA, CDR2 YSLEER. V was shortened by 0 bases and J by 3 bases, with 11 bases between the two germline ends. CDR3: CASSQDLLADTEAFF. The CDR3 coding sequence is TGCGCCAGCAGCCAAGATCTTCTGGCGGACACTGAAGCTTTCTTT.

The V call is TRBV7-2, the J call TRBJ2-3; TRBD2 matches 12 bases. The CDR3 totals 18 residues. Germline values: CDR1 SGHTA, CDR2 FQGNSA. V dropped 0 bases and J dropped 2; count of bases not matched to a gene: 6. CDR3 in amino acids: CASSLALAGGQFTDTQYF. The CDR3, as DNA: TGTGCCAGCAGCTTAGCACTAGCGGGGGGTCAATTCACAGATACGCAGTATTTT.

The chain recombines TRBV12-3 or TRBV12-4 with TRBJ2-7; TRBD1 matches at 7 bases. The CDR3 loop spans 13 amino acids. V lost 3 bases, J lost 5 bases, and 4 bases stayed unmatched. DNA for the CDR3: TGTGCCAGCAGTTTTAGCCAGGGGGACGAGCAGTACTTC. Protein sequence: CASSFSQGDEQYF.

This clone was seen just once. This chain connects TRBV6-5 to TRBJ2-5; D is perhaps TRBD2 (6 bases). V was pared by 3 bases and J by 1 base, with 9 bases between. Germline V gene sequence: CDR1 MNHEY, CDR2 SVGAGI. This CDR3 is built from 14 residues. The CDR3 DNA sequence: TGTGCCAGCAGTTATGGCGGGGTCCAAGAGACCCAGTACTTC. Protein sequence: CASSYGGVQETQYF.

CDR3 protein: CASSPQRASYNEQFF. CDR3 in DNA: TGTGCCAGCAGTCCCCAGAGGGCCTCCTACAATGAGCAGTTCTTC. The chain has TRBV28 and TRBJ2-1; TRBD2 is a possible D gene (5 bases). V lost 5 bases to trimming and J lost 0 bases, with 11 bases between them. The CDR3 length is 15 residues. The germline V gene encodes CDR1 MDHEN and CDR2 SYDVKM. Using reference TRBV28 and TRBJ2-1 for the parts outside the CDR3, the full variable domain is DVKVTQSSRYLVKRTGEKVFLECVQDMDHENMFWYRQDPGLGLRLIYFSYDVKMKEKGDIPEGYSVSREKKERFSLILESASTNQTSMYLCASSPQRASYNEQFFGPGTRLTVL.

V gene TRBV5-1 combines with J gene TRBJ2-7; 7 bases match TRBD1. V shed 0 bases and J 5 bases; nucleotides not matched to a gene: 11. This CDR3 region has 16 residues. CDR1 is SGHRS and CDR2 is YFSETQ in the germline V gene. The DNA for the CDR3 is TGCGCCAGCAGCTTGGTCGGAACCGGGACAGCGGACGAGCAGTACTTC. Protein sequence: CASSLVGTGTADEQYF.

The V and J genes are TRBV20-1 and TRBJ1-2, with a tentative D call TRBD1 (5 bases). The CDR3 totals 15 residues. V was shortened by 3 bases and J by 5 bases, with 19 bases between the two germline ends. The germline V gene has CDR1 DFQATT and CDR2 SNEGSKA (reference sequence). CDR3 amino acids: CSASPILGGPYGYTF. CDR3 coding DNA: TGCAGTGCTAGTCCAATACTCGGGGGACCATATGGCTACACCTTC.

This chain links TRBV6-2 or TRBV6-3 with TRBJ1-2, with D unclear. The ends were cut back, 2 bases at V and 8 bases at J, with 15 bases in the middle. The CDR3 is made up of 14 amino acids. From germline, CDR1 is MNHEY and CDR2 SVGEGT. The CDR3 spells CASSYTLQSLGYTF. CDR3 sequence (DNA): TGTGCCAGCAGTTACACACTACAAAGCCTGGGCTACACCTTC.

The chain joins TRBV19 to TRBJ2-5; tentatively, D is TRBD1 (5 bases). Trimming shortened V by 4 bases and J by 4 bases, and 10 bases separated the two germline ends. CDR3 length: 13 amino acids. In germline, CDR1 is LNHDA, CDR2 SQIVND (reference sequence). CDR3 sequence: CASSRQGRETQYF. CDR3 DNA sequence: TGTGCCAGTAGTAGGCAGGGCAGAGAGACCCAGTACTTC.